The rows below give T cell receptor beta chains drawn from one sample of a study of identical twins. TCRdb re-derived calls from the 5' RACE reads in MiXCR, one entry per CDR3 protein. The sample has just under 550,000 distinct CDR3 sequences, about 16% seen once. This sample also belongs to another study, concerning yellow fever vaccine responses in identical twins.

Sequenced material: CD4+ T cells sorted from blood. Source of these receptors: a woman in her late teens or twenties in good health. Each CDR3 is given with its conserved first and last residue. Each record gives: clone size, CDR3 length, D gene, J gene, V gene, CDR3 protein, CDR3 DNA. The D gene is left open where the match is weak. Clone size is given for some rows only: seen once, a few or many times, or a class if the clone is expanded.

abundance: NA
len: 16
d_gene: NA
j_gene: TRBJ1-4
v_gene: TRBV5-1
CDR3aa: CASSLGRGSTNEKLFF
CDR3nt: TGCGCCAGCAGCTTGGGGAGGGGGTCAACTAATGAAAAACTGTTTTTT

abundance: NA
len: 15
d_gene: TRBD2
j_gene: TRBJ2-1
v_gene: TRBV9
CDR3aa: CASSVGGGWDNEQFF
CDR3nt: TGTGCCAGCAGCGTAGGGGGGGGTTGGGACAATGAGCAGTTCTTC

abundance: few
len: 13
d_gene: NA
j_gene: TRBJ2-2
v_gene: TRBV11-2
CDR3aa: CASSYLGAGELFF
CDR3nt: TGTGCCAGCAGCTACCTAGGTGCCGGGGAGCTGTTTTTT

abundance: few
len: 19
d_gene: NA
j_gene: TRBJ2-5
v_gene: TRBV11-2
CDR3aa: CASSFRSPRGSKTQETQYF
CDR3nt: TGTGCCAGCAGCTTTCGTTCCCCCCGGGGGAGTAAGACCCAAGAGACCCAGTACTTC

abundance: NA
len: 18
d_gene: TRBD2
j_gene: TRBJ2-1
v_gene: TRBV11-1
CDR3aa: CASSHSRVGSLAGDEQFF
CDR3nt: TGTGCCAGCAGCCATTCCCGGGTCGGGTCGCTAGCGGGAGATGAGCAGTTCTTC

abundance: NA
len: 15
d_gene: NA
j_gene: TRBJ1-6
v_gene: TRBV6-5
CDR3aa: CASSYSARPNSPLHF
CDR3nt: TGTGCCAGCAGTTACTCCGCCAGGCCAAATTCACCCCTCCACTTT

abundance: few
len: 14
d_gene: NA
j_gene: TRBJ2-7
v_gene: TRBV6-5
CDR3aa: CASSSERIIRRLYF
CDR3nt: TGTGCCAGCAGTTCTGAAAGGATAATCCGAAGGTTGTACTTC

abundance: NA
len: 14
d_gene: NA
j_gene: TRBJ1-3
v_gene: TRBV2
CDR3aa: CASSASHSGNTIYF
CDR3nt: TGTGCCAGCTCAGCCAGCCACTCTGGAAACACCATATATTTT

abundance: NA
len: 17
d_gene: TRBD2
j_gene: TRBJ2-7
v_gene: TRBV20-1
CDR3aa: CSARDPGLASGSREQYF
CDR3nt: TGCAGTGCTAGAGATCCCGGTCTCGCTAGCGGGAGCAGGGAGCAGTACTTC

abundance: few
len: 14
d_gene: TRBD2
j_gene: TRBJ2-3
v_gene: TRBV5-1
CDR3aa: CASSSGRAPDTQYF
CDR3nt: TGCGCCAGCAGTAGCGGGAGGGCCCCAGATACGCAGTATTTT

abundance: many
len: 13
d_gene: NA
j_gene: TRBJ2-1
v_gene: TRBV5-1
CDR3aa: CASSGSPYNEQFF
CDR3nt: TGCGCCAGCAGCGGGAGCCCCTACAATGAGCAGTTCTTC

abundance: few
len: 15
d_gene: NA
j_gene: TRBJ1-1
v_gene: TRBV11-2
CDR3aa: CASSPSGFGSTEAFF
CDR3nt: TGTGCCAGCAGCCCCTCAGGGTTCGGGAGCACTGAAGCTTTCTTT

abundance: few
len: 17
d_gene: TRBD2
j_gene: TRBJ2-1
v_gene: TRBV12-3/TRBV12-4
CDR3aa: CASSKGQGTASGRAPFF
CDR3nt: TGTGCCAGCAGTAAAGGACAGGGGACGGCTAGCGGGAGGGCCCCGTTCTTC

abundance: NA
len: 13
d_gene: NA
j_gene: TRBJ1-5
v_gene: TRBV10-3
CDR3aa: CAITSDSHQPQHF
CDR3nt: TGTGCCATCACCTCGGACAGTCATCAGCCCCAGCATTTT

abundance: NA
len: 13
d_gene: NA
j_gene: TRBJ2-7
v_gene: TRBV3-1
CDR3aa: CASSQAVSGEQYF
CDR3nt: TGTGCCAGCAGCCAAGCGGTTAGCGGCGAGCAGTACTTC

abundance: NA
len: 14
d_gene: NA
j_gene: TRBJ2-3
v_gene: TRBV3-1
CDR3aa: CASSQARSVDTQYF
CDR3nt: TGTGCCAGCAGCCAAGCTAGATCCGTAGATACGCAGTATTTT

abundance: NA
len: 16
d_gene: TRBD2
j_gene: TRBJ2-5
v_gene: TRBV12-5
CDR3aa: CASGLGPSGLAETQYF
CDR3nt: TGTGCTAGTGGTTTGGGCCCGAGCGGACTAGCAGAGACCCAGTACTTC